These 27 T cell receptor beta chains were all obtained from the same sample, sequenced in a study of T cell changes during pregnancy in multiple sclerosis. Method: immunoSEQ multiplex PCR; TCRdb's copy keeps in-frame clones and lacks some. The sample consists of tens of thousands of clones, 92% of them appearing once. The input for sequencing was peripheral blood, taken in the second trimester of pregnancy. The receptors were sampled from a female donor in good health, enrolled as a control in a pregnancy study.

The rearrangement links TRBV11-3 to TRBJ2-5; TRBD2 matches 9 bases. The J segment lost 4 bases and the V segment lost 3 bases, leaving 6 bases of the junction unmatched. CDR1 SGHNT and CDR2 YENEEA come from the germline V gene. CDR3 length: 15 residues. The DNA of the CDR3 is TGTGCCAGCAGCTTGGCGGGGGGGCAAGGAGAGACCCAGTACTTC. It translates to CASSLAGGQGETQYF.

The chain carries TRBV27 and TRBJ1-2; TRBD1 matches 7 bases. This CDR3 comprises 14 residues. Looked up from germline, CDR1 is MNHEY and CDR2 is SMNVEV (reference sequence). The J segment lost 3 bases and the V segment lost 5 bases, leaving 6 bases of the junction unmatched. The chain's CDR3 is CASSPGDSYYGYTF. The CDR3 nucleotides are TGTGCCAGCAGTCCGGGGGACAGCTACTATGGCTACACCTTC.

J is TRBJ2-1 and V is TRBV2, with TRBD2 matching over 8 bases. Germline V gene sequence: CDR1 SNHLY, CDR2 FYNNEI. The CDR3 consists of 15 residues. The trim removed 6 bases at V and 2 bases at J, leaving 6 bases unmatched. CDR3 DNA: TGTGCCAGCAGGGAACTAGCGGTTACCTACAATGAGCAGTTCTTC. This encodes CASRELAVTYNEQFF.

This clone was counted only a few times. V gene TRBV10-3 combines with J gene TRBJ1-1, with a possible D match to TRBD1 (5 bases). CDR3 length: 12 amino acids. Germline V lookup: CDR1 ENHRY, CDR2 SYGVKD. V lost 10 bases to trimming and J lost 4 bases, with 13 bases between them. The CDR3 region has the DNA TGTGCCAGTAACCAGGGTAGCACTGAAGCTTTCTTT. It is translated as CASNQGSTEAFF.

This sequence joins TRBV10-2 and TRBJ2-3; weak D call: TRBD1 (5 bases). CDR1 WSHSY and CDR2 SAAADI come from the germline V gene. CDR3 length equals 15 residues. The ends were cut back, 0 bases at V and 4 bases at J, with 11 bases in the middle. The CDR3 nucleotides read TGCGCCAGCAGTGAGTCGACAGCCCTGTCAGATACGCAGTATTTT. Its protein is CASSESTALSDTQYF.

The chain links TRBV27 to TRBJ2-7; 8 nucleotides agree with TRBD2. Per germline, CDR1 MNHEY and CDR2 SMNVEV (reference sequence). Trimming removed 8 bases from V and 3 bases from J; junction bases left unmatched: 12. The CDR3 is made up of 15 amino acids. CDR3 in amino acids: CASRPSPGLGYEQYF. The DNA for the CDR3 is TGTGCCAGCCGACCTTCCCCGGGACTAGGCTACGAGCAGTACTTC.

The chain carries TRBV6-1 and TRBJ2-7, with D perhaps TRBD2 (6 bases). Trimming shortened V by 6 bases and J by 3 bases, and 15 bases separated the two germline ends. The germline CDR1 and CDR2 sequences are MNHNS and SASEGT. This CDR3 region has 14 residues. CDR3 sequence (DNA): TGTGCCAGCAGCGTAGCGGAGAACAACTACGAGCAGTACTTC. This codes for CASSVAENNYEQYF.

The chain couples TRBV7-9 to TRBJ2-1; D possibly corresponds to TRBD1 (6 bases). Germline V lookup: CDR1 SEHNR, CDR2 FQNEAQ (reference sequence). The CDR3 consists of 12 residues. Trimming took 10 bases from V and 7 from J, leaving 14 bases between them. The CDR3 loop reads CATSGTRNEQFF. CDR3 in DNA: TGTGCCACCTCCGGGACACGGAATGAGCAGTTCTTC.

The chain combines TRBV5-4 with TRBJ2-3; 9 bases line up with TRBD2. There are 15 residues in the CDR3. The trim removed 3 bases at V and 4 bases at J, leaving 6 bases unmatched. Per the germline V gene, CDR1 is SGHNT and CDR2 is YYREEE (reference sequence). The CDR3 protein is CASSSGTSRADTQYF. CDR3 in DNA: TGTGCCAGCAGCTCCGGGACTAGCAGGGCAGATACGCAGTATTTT.

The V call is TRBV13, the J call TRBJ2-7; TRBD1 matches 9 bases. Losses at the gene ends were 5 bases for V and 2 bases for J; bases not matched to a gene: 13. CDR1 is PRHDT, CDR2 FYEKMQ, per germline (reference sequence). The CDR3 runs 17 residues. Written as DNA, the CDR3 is TGTGCCAGCAGCCATCCGACCGGGACAGGGCCTCCCTACGAGCAGTACTTC. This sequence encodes CASSHPTGTGPPYEQYF.

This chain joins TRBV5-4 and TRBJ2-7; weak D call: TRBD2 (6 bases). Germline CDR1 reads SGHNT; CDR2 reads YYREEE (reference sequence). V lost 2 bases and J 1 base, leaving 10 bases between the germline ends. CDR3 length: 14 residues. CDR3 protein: CASSLNRGSYEQYF. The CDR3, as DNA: TGTGCCAGCAGCTTAAACCGGGGGTCCTACGAGCAGTACTTC.

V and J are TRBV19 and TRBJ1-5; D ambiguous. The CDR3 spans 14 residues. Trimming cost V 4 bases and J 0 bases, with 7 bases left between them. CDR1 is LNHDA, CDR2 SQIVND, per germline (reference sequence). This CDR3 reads CASSNPYSNQPQHF. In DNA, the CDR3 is TGTGCCAGTAGTAATCCTTATAGCAATCAGCCCCAGCATTTT. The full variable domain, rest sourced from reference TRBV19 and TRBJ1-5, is DGGITQSPKYLFRKEGQNVTLSCEQNLNHDAMYWYRQDPGQGLRLIYYSQIVNDFQKGDIAEGYSVSREKKESFPLTVTSAQKNPTAFYLCASSNPYSNQPQHFGDGTRLSIL.

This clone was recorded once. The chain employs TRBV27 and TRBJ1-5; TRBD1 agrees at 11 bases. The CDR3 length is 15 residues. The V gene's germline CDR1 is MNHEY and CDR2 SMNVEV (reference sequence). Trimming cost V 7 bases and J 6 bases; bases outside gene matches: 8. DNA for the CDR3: TGTGCCAGCAAGCCGGGACAGGGGGTCCGTCAGCCCCAGCATTTT. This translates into CASKPGQGVRQPQHF.

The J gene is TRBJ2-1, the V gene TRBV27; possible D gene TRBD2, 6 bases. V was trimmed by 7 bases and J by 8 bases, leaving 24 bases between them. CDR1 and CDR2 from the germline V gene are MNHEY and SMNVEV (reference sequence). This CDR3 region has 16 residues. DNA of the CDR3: TGTGCCAGCACATCCCGGGACTCACAGAGGGTCTATGAGCAGTTCTTC. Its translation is CASTSRDSQRVYEQFF.

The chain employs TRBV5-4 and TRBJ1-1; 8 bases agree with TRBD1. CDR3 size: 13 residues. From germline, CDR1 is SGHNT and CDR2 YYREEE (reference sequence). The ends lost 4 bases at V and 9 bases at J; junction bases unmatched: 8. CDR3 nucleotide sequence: TGTGCCAGCAGCCAGGACAGGGAGGGCCAAGCTTTCTTT. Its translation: CASSQDREGQAFF.

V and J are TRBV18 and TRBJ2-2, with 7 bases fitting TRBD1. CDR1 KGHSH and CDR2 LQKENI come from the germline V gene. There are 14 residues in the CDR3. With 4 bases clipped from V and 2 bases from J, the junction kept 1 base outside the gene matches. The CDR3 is CASSLGGNTGELFF. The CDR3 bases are TGTGCCAGCTCACTAGGGGGCAACACCGGGGAGCTGTTTTTT.

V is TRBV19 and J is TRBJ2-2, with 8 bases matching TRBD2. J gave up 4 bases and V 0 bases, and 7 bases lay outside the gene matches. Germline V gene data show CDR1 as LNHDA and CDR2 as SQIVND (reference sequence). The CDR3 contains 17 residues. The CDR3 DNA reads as TGTGCCAGTAGTATAGACCGGGGGGGCGCTTCCACCGGGGAGCTGTTTTTT. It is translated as CASSIDRGGASTGELFF.

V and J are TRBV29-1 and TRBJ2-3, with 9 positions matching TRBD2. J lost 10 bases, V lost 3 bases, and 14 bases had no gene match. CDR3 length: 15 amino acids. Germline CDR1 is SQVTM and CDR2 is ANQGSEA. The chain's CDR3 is CSVDGTSSFRRAQYF. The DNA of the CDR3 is TGCAGCGTTGACGGGACTAGCTCCTTTAGGCGTGCGCAGTATTTT.

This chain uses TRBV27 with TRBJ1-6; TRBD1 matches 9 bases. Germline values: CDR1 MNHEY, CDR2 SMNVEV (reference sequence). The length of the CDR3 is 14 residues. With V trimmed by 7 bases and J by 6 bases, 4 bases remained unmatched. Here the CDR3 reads CASKMGQGNSPLHF. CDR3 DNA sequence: TGTGCCAGCAAGATGGGACAGGGTAATTCACCCCTCCACTTT.

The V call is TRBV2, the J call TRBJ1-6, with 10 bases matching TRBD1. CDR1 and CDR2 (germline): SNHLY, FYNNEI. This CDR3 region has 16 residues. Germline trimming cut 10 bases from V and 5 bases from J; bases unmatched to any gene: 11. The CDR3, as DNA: TGTGCCATCATGGAGGACAGGGGGAGAAATAATTCACCCCTCCACTTT. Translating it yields CAIMEDRGRNNSPLHF.

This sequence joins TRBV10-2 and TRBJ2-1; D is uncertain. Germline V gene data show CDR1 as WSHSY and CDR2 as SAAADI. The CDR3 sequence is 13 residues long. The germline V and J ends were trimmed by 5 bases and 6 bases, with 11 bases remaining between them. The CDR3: CASSIRSTNEQFF. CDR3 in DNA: TGCGCCAGCAGTATCCGGAGTACCAATGAGCAGTTCTTC.

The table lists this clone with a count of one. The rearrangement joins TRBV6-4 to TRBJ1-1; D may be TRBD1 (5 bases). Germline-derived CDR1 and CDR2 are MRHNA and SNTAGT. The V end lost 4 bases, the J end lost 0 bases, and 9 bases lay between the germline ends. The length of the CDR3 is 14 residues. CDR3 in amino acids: CASSAGGVNTEAFF. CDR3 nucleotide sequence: TGTGCCAGCAGTGCTGGGGGGGTGAACACTGAAGCTTTCTTT.

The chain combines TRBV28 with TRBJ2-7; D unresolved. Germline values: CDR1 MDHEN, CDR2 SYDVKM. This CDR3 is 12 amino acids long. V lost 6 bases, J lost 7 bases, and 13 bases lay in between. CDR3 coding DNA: TGTGCCAGCAGGGGCTTGAGAGATGAGCAGTACTTC. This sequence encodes CASRGLRDEQYF.

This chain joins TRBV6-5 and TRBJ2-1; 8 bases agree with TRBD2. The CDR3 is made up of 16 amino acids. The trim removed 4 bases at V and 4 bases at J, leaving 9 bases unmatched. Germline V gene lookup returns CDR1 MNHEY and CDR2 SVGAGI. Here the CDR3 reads CASSFATSGLYNEQFF. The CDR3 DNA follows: TGTGCCAGCAGTTTCGCTACTAGCGGCCTATACAATGAGCAGTTCTTC.

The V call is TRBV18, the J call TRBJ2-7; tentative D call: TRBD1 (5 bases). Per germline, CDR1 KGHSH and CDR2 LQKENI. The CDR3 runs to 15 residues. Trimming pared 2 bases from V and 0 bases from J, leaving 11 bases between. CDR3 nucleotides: TGTGCCAGCTCACCAGGGGCAGATCGCTCCTACGAGCAGTACTTC. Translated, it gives CASSPGADRSYEQYF. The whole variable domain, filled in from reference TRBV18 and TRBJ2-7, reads NAGVMQNPRHLVRRRGQEARLRCSPMKGHSHVYWYRQLPEEGLKFMVYLQKENIIDESGMPKERFSAEFPKEGPSILRIQQVVRGDSAAYFCASSPGADRSYEQYFGPGTRLTVT.

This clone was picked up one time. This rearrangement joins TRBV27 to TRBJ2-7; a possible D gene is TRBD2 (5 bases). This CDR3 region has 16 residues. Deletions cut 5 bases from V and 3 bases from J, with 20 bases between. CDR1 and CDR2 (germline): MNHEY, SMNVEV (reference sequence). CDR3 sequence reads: CASSRDTEAQNYEQYF. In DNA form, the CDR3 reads TGTGCCAGCAGTCGGGATACCGAAGCCCAAAACTACGAGCAGTACTTC.

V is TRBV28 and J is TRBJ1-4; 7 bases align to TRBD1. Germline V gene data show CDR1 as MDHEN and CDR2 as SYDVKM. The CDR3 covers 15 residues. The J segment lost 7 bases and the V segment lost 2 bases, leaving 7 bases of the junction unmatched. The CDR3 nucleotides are TGTGCCAGCAGTTTACCCTACAGGGGAGGTGAAAAACTGTTTTTT. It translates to CASSLPYRGGEKLFF.